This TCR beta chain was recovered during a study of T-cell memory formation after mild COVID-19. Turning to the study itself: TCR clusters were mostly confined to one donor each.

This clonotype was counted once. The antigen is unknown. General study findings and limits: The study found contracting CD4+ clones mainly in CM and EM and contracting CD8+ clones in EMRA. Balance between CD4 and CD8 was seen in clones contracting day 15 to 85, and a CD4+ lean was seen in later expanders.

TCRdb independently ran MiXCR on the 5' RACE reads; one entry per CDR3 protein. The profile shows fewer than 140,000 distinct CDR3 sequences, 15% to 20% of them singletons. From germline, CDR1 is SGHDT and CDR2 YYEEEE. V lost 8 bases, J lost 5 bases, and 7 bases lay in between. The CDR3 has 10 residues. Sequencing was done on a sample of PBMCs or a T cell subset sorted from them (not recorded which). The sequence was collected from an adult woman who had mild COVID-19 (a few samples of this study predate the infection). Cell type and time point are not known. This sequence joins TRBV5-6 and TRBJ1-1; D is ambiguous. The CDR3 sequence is CASVSTEAFF. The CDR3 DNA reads TGTGCCAGTGTTAGTACTGAAGCTTTCTTT.